The 5 T cell receptor beta chains presented below share a single source sample, sequenced in a study of blood T cell repertoires in COVID-19. Clones were read by immunoSEQ multiplex PCR, and TCRdb kept only the in-frame ones, dropping some. Among 200,000 to 250,000 clones listed, roughly four fifths were seen once. The sequencing sample was made of PBMCs or T cells enriched from blood (not recorded which). These receptors were collected from a woman aged 40 to 50 with acute COVID-19.

V usage is TRBV24-1 and J usage is TRBJ1-1, with no clear D. The CDR3 runs 11 residues. Germline loops: CDR1 KGHDR, CDR2 SFDVKD. V lost 4 bases, J lost 7 bases, and 6 bases lay in between. The CDR3 loop reads CATSEAIEAFF. CDR3 coding DNA: TGTGCCACCAGTGAGGCAATTGAAGCTTTCTTT.

The chain links TRBV30 to TRBJ1-6, with D uncertain. Deletions cut 1 base from V and 14 bases from J, with 18 bases between. Germline V gene sequence: CDR1 GTSNPN, CDR2 SVGIG (reference sequence). The CDR3 loop spans 14 amino acids. The DNA of the CDR3 is TGTGCCTGGAGTGGATCCAACCCGGTTGTCACCCTCCACTTT. It is translated as CAWSGSNPVVTLHF.

V and J are TRBV7-9 and TRBJ1-5; TRBD1 matches 10 bases. From germline, CDR1 is SEHNR and CDR2 FQNEAQ (reference sequence). This CDR3 region has 16 residues. V was pared by 5 bases and J by 3 bases, with 7 bases of the junction left unmatched. The CDR3 is CASSPRTGGANQPQHF. CDR3 bases: TGTGCCAGCAGCCCCCGGACAGGGGGTGCCAATCAGCCCCAGCATTTT.

The J gene is TRBJ2-1, the V gene TRBV18; D might be TRBD2 (7 bases). Germline CDR1 and CDR2: KGHSH and LQKENI. The length of the CDR3 is 15 residues. V dropped 2 bases and J dropped 5 bases, with 13 bases sitting between them. The CDR3 sequence: CASSPKDSGNNEQFF. The CDR3 DNA sequence: TGTGCCAGCTCACCAAAGGACAGCGGGAACAATGAGCAGTTCTTC.

J is TRBJ1-4 and V is TRBV19, with unresolved D. Germline CDR1 reads LNHDA; CDR2 reads SQIVND (reference sequence). The CDR3 contains 13 residues. The V and J ends lost 10 bases and 7 bases respectively, with 16 bases between them. Here the CDR3 reads CATSRAFREKLFF. For the CDR3, the DNA is TGTGCCACCTCGAGAGCTTTTCGTGAAAAACTGTTTTTT.